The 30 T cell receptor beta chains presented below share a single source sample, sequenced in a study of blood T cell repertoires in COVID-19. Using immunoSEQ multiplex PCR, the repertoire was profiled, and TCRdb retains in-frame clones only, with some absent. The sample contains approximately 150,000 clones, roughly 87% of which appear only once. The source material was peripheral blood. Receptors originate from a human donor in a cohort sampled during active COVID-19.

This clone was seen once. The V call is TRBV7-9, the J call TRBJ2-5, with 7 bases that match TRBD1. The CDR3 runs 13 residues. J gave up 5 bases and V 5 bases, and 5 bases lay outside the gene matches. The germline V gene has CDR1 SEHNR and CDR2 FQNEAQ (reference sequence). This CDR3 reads CASSHGQAETQYF. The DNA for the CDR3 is TGTGCCAGCAGCCACGGACAGGCTGAGACCCAGTACTTC. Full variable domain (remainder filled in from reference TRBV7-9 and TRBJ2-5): DTGVSQNPRHKITKRGQNVTFRCDPISEHNRLYWYRQTLGQGPEFLTYFQNEAQLEKSRLLSDRFSAERPKGSFSTLEIQRTEQGDSAMYLCASSHGQAETQYFGPGTRLLVL.

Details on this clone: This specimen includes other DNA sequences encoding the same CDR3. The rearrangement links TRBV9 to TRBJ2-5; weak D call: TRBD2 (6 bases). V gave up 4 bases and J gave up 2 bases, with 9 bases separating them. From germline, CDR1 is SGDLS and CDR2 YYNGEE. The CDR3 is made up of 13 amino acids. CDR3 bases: TGTGCCAGCAGCCCGGGGACTCAAGAGACCCAGTACTTC. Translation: CASSPGTQETQYF.

For the CDR3, the DNA is TGTGCCAGCAGCGCTTCCGGACAAACCTACACCTTC. The encoded protein is CASSASGQTYTF. V gene TRBV9 combines with J gene TRBJ1-2, with D perhaps TRBD1 (5 bases). The CDR3 contains 12 residues. V lost 3 bases to trimming and J lost 10 bases, with 13 bases between them. The germline V gene encodes CDR1 SGDLS and CDR2 YYNGEE.

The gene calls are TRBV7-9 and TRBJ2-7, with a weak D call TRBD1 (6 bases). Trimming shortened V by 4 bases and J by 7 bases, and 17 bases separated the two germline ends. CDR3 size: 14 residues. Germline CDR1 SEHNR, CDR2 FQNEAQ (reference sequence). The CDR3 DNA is TGTGCCAGCAGCTCCGGGACATACGAAGATGAGCAGTACTTC. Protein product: CASSSGTYEDEQYF.

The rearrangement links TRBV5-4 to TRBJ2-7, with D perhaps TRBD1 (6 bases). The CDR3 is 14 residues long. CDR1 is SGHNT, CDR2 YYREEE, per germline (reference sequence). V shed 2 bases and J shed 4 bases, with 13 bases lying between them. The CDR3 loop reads CASSFDRRPYEQYF. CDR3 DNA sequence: TGTGCCAGCAGCTTCGACAGGCGACCTTACGAGCAGTACTTC.

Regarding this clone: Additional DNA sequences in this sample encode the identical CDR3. CDR3: CASSIVAGDTEAFF. The CDR3 DNA reads TGTGCCAGTAGTATAGTTGCAGGGGACACTGAAGCTTTCTTT. The chain carries TRBV19 and TRBJ1-1, with a possible D match to TRBD1 (6 bases). This CDR3 is 14 amino acids long. Germline values: CDR1 LNHDA, CDR2 SQIVND (reference sequence). Trimming removed 1 base from V and 3 bases from J, with 9 bases in between.

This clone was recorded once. The DNA of the CDR3 is TGTGCCAGCGGGGGGACAGGGGTAAATGAGCAGTTCTTC. It codes for CASGGTGVNEQFF. This chain joins TRBV2 and TRBJ2-1, with TRBD1 matching over 10 bases. After removal of 8 bases from V and 7 bases from J, the junction contained 5 bases not matched to a gene. The CDR3 runs 13 residues. Germline CDR1 SNHLY, CDR2 FYNNEI.

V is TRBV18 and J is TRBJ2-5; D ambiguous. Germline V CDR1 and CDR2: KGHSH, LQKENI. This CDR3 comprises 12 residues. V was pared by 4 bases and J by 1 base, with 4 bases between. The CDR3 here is CASSRLQETQYF. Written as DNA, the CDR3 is TGTGCCAGCTCACGACTCCAAGAGACCCAGTACTTC.

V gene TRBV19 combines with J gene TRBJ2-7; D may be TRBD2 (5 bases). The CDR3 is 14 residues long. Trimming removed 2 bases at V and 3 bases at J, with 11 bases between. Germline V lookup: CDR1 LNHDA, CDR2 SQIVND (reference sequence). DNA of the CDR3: TGTGCCAGTAGTATAACAAGCGGCAGCTACGAGCAGTACTTC. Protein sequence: CASSITSGSYEQYF.

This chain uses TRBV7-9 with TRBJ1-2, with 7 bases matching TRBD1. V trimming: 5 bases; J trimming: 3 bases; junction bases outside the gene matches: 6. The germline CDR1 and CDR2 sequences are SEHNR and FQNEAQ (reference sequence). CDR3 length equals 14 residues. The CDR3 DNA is TGTGCCAGCAGCGCTTTTCAGGGGGACTATGGCTACACCTTC. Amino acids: CASSAFQGDYGYTF.

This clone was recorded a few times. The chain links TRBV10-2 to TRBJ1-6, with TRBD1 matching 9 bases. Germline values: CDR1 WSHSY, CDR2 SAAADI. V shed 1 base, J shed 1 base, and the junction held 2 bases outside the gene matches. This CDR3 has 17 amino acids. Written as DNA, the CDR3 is TGCGCCAGCAGTGAGTTCGGACAGGGGTCCTATAATTCACCCCTCCACTTT. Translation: CASSEFGQGSYNSPLHF.

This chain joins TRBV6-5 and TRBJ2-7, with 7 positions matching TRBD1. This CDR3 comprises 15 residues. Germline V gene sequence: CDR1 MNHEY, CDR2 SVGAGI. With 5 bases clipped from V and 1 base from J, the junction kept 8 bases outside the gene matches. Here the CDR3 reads CASSTAGTESYEQYF. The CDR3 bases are TGTGCCAGCAGTACCGCCGGGACAGAATCCTACGAGCAGTACTTC.

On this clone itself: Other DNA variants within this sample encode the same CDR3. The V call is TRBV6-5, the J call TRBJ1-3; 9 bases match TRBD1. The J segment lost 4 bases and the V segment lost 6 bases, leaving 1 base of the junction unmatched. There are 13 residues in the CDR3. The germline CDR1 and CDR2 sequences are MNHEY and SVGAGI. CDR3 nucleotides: TGTGCCAGCAGGGACAGGGGCGGAAACACCATATATTTT. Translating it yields CASRDRGGNTIYF.

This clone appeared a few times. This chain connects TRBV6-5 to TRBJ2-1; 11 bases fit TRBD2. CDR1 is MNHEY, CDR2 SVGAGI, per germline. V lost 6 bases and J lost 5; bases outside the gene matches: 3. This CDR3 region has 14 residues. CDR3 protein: CASSLAGGDNEQFF. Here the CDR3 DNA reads TGTGCCAGCAGCTTAGCGGGGGGGGACAATGAGCAGTTCTTC.

This CDR3 reads CAWRTHYNEQFF. For the CDR3, the DNA is TGTGCCTGGAGGACCCACTATAATGAGCAGTTCTTC. The rearrangement joins TRBV30 to TRBJ2-1; D remains unclear. This CDR3 has 12 residues. Trimming removed 3 bases from V and 7 bases from J, with 10 bases in between. Germline V gene lookup returns CDR1 GTSNPN and CDR2 SVGIG (reference sequence).

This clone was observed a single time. As DNA, the CDR3 is TGTGCCAGCAGCATCGACAGGGGGCAGGAAGCTTTCTTT. This translates into CASSIDRGQEAFF. The V call is TRBV7-3, the J call TRBJ1-1; 10 bases are a match to TRBD1. This CDR3 has 13 amino acids. Trimming cost V 5 bases and J 8 bases; bases outside gene matches: 5. CDR1 SGHTA and CDR2 FQGTGA come from the germline V gene.

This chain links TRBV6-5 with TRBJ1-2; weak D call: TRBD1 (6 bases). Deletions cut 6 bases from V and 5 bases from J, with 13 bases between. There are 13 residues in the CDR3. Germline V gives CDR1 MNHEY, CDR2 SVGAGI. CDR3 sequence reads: CASSTWTAYGYTF. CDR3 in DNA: TGTGCCAGCAGCACCTGGACAGCTTATGGCTACACCTTC.

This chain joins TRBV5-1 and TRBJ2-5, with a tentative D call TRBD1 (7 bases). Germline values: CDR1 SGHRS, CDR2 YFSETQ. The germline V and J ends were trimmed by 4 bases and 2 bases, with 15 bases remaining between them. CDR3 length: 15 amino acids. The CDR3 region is CASSPRDRLQETQYF. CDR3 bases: TGCGCCAGCAGCCCGCGGGACAGACTACAAGAGACCCAGTACTTC.

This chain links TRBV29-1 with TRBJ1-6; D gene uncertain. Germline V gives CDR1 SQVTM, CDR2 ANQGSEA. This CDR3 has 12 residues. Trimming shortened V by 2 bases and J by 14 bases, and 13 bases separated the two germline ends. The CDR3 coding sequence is TGCAGCGTTGAATCGCCGGGTGGGTCCCTCCACTTT. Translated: CSVESPGGSLHF.

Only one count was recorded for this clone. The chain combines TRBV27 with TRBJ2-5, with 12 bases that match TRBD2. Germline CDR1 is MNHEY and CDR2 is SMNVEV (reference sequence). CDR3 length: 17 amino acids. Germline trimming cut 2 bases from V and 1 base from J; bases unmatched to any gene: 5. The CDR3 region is CASSLRLAGALQETQYF. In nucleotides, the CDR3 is TGTGCCAGCAGTTTAAGACTAGCGGGAGCCCTCCAAGAGACCCAGTACTTC.

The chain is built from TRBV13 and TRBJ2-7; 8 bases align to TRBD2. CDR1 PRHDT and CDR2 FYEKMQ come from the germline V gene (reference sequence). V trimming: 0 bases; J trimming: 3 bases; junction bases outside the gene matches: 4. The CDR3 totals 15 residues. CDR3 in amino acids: CASSLGRGDLYEQYF. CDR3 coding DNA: TGTGCCAGCAGCTTAGGGCGGGGGGATCTCTACGAGCAGTACTTC. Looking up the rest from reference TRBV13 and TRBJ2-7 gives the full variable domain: AAGVIQSPRHLIKEKRETATLKCYPIPRHDTVYWYQQGPGQDPQFLISFYEKMQSDKGSIPDRFSAQQFSDYHSELNMSSLELGDSALYFCASSLGRGDLYEQYFGPGTRLTVT.

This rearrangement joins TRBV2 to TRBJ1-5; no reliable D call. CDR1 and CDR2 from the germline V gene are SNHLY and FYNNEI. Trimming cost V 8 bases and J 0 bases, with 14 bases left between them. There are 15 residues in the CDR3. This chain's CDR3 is CASRPFTYSNQPQHF. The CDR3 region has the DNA TGTGCCAGCCGTCCGTTCACATATAGCAATCAGCCCCAGCATTTT.

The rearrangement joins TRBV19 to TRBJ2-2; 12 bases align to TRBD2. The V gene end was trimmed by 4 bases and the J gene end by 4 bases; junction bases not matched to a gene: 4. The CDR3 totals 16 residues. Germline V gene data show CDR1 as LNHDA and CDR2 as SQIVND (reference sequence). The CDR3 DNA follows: TGTGCCAGTAGTAAGGTGACTAGCGGGGGCACCGGGGAGCTGTTTTTT. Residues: CASSKVTSGGTGELFF.

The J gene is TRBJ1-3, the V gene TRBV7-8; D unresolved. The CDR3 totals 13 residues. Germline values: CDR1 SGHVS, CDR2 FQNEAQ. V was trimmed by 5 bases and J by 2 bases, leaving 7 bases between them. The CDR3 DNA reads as TGTGCCAGCAGCCCCGGGGCTGGAAACACCATATATTTT. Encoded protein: CASSPGAGNTIYF.

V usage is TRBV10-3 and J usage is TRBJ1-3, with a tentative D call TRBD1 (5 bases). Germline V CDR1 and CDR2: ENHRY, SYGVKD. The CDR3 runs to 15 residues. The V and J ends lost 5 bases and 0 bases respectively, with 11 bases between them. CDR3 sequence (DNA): TGTGCCATCAGTTCTGACAGTATCTCTGGAAACACCATATATTTT. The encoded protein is CAISSDSISGNTIYF.

The CDR3 reads CASSLQGARNTIYF. Written as DNA, the CDR3 is TGTGCCAGCAGTTTGCAGGGGGCTAGAAACACCATATATTTT. The rearrangement uses TRBV28 and TRBJ1-3, with 8 bases identical to TRBD1. Unmatched junction bases numbered 3, after V lost 3 bases and J lost 5 bases. The V gene's germline CDR1 is MDHEN and CDR2 SYDVKM. CDR3 length: 14 amino acids. Combining the CDR3 with reference TRBV28 and TRBJ1-3 gives the whole variable domain DVKVTQSSRYLVKRTGEKVFLECVQDMDHENMFWYRQDPGLGLRLIYFSYDVKMKEKGDIPEGYSVSREKKERFSLILESASTNQTSMYLCASSLQGARNTIYFGEGSWLTVV.

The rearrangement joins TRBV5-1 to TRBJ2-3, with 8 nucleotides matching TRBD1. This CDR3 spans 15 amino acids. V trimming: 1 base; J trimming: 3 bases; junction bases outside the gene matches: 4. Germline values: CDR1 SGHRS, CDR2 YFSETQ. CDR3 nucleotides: TGCGCCAGCAGCTTGCAGGGGGCGAGTACAGATACGCAGTATTTT. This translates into CASSLQGASTDTQYF.

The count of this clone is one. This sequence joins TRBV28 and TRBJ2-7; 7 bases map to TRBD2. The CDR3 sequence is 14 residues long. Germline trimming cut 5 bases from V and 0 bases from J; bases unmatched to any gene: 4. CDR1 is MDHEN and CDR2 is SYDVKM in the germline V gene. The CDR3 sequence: CASSPRTSSYEQYF. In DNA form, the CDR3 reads TGTGCCAGCAGTCCGAGGACTAGCTCCTACGAGCAGTACTTC.

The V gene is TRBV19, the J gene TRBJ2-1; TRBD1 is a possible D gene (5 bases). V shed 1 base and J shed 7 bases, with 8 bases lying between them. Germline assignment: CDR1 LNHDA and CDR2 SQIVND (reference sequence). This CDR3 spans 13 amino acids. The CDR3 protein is CASSIGRVNEQFF. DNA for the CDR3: TGTGCCAGTAGTATAGGCAGGGTGAATGAGCAGTTCTTC. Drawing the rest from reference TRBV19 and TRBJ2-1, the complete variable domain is DGGITQSPKYLFRKEGQNVTLSCEQNLNHDAMYWYRQDPGQGLRLIYYSQIVNDFQKGDIAEGYSVSREKKESFPLTVTSAQKNPTAFYLCASSIGRVNEQFFGPGTRLTVL.

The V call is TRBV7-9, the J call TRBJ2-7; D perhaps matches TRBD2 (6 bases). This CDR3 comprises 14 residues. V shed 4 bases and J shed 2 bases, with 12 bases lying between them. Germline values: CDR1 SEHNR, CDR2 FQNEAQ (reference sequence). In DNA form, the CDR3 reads TGTGCCAGCAGCTCGACCGGGAGCACCTACGAGCAGTACTTC. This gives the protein CASSSTGSTYEQYF.